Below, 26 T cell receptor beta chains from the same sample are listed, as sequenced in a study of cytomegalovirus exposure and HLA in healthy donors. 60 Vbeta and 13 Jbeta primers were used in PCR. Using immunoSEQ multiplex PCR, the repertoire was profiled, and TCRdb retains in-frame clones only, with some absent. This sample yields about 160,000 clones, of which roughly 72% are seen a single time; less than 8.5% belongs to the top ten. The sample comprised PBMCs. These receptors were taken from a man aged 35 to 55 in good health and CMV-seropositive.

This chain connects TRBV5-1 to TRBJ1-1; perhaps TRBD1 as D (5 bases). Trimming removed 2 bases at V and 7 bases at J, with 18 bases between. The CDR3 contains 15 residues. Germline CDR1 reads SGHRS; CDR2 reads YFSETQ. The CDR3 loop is CASSFGPGGEGEAFF. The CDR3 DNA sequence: TGCGCCAGCAGCTTTGGTCCCGGGGGAGAAGGTGAAGCTTTCTTT.

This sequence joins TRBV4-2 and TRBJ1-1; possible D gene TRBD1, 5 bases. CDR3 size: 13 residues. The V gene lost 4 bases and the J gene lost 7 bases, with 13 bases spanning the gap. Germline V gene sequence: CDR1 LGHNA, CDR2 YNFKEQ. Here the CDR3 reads CASSRGGWGEAFF. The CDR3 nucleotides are TGTGCCAGCAGCCGGGGGGGGTGGGGTGAAGCTTTCTTT.

In DNA, the CDR3 is TGTGCCAGCAGTGAATTTAAGGGAGCGAACACTGAAGCTTTCTTT. The encoded protein is CASSEFKGANTEAFF. This chain links TRBV25-1 with TRBJ1-1, with D unresolved. The CDR3 extends over 15 amino acids. Germline values: CDR1 MGHDK, CDR2 SYGVNS. V lost 1 base, J lost 1 base, and 10 bases lay in between.

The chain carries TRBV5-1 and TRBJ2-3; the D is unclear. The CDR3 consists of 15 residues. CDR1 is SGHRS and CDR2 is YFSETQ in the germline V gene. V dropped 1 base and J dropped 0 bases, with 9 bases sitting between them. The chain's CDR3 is CASSLISPSTDTQYF. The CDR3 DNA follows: TGCGCCAGCAGCTTGATCAGTCCTAGCACAGATACGCAGTATTTT.

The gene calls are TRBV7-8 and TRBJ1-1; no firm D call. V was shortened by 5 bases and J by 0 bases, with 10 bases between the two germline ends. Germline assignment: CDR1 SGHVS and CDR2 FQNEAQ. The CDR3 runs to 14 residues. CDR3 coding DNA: TGTGCCAGCAGCCCTCGCCAGATGAACACTGAAGCTTTCTTT. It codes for CASSPRQMNTEAFF.

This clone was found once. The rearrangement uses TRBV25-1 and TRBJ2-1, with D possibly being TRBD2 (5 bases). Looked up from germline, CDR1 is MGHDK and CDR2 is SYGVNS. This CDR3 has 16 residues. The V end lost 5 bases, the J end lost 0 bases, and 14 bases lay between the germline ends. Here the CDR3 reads CASSFLDSSSYNEQFF. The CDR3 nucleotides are TGTGCCAGCAGTTTCCTGGACTCTAGCTCCTACAATGAGCAGTTCTTC.

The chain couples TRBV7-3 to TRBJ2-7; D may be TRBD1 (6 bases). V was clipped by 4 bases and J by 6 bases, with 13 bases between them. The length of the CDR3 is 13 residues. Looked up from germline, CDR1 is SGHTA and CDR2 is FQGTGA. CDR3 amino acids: CASSSYRDGEQYF. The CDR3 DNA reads TGTGCCAGCAGCTCCTACAGGGATGGCGAGCAGTACTTC.

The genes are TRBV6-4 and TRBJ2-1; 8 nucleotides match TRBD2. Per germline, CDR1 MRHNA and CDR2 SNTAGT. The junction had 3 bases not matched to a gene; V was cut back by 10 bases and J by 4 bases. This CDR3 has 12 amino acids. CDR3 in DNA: TGTGCCACGCGGGGGGTTTACAATGAGCAGTTCTTC. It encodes CATRGVYNEQFF.

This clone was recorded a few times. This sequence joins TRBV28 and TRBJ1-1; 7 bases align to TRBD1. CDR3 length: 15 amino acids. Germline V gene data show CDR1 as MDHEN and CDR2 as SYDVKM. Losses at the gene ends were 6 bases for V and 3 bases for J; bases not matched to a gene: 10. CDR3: CASSRGGQRDTEAFF. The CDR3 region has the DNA TGTGCCAGCAGCCGGGGGGGACAGAGAGACACTGAAGCTTTCTTT.

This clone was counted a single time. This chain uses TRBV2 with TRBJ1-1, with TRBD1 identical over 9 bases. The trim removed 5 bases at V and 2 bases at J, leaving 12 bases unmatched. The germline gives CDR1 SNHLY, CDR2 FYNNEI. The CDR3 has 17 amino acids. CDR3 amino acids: CASSQVGGQGSNTEAFF. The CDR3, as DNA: TGTGCCAGCAGTCAAGTGGGGGGACAGGGATCAAACACTGAAGCTTTCTTT. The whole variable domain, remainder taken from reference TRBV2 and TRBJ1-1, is EPEVTQTPSHQVTQMGQEVILRCVPISNHLYFYWYRQILGQKVEFLVSFYNNEISEKSEIFDDQFSVERPDGSNFTLKIRSTKLEDSAMYFCASSQVGGQGSNTEAFFGQGTRLTVV.

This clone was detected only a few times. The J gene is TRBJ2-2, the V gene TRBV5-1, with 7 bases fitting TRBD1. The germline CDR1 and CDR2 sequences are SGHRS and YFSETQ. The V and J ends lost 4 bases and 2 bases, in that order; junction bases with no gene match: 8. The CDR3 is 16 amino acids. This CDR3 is CASSPTGTVNTGELFF. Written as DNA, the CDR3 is TGCGCCAGCAGCCCCACCGGGACAGTAAACACCGGGGAGCTGTTTTTT.

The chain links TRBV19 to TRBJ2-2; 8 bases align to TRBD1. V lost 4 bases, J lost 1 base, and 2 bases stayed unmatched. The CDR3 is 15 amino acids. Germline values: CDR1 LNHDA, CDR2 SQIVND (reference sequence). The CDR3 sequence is CASSTGTGNTGELFF. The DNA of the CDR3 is TGTGCCAGTAGTACAGGGACAGGGAACACCGGGGAGCTGTTTTTT. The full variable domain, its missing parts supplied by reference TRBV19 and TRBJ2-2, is DGGITQSPKYLFRKEGQNVTLSCEQNLNHDAMYWYRQDPGQGLRLIYYSQIVNDFQKGDIAEGYSVSREKKESFPLTVTSAQKNPTAFYLCASSTGTGNTGELFFGEGSRLTVL.

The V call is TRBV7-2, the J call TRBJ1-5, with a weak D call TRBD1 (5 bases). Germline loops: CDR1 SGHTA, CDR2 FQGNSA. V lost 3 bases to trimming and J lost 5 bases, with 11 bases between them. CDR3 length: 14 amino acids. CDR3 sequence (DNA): TGTGCCAGCAGCTTGCCAGGGTCCCATCAGCCCCAGCATTTT. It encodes CASSLPGSHQPQHF.

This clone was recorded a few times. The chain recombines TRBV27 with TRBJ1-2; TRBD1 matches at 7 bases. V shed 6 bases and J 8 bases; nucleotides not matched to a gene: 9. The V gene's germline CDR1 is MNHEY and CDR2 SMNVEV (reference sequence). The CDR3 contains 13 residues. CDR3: CASRPADRWGYTF. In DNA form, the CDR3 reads TGTGCCAGCAGGCCCGCGGACAGGTGGGGCTACACCTTC.

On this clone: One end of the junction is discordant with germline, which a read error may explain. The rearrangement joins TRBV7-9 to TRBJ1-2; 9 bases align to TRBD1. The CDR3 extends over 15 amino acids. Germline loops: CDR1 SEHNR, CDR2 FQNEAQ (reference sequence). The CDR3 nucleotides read TGTTCCAGCAGCCAGGGACAGGGCCCTCGCTCTGGCTACACCTTC. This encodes CSSSQGQGPRSGYTF.

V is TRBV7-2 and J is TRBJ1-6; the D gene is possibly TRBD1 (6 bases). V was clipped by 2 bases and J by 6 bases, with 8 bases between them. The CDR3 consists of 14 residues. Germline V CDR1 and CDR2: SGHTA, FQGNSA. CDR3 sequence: CASSLSGVNSPLHF. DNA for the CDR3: TGTGCCAGCAGCTTATCAGGGGTTAATTCACCCCTCCACTTT.

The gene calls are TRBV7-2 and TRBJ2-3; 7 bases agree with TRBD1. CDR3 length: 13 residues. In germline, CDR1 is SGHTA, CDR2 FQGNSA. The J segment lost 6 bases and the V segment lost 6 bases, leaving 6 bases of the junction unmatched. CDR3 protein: CASRGQPQDTQYF. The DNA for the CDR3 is TGTGCCAGCAGGGGACAGCCGCAGGATACGCAGTATTTT.

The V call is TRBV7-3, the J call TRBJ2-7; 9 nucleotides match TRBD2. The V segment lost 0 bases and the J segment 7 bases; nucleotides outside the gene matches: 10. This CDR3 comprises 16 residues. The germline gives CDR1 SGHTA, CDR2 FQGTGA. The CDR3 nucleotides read TGTGCCAGCAGCTTAACGGCGTCTAGCGGGGTTCAAGAGCAGTACTTC. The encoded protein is CASSLTASSGVQEQYF.

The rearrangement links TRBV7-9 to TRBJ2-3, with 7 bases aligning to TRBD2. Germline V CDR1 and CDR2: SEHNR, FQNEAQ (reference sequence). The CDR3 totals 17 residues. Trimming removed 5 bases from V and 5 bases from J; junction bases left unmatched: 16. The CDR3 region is CASSPPGWSGEGDTQYF. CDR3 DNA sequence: TGTGCCAGCAGCCCCCCGGGTTGGAGCGGGGAGGGAGATACGCAGTATTTT.

The CDR3 DNA reads TGTGCCAGCAGCGCCACAGGGTACGAGCAGTACTTC. Translating gives CASSATGYEQYF. The chain couples TRBV9 to TRBJ2-7; a possible D gene is TRBD1 (6 bases). This CDR3 region has 12 residues. V was trimmed by 3 bases and J by 4 bases, leaving 8 bases between them. Per the germline V gene, CDR1 is SGDLS and CDR2 is YYNGEE. The full variable domain, with the rest looked up from reference TRBV9 and TRBJ2-7, is DSGVTQTPKHLITATGQRVTLRCSPRSGDLSVYWYQQSLDQGLQFLIQYYNGEERAKGNILERFSAQQFPDLHSELNLSSLELGDSALYFCASSATGYEQYFGPGTRLTVT.

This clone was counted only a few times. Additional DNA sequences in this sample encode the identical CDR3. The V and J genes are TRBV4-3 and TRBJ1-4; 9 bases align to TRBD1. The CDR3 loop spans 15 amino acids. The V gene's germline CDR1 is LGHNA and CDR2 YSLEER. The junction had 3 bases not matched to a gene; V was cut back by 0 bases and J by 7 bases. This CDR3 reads CASSQEGQGGEKLFF. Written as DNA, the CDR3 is TGCGCCAGCAGCCAAGAGGGACAGGGAGGTGAAAAACTGTTTTTT.

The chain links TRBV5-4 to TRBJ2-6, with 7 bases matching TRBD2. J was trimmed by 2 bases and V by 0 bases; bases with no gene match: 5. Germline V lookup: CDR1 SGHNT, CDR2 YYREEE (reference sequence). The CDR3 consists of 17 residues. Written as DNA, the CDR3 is TGTGCCAGCAGCTTGGGGCCGGGGGGAGCTGGGGCCAACGTCCTGACTTTC. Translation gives CASSLGPGGAGANVLTF.

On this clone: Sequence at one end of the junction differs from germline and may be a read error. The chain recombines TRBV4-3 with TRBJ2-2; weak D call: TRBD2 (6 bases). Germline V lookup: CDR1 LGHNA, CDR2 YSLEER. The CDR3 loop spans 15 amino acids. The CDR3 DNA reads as TGCGCCAGCAACCAAGACGCGGGGACCACCGGGGAGCTGTTTTTT. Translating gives CASNQDAGTTGELFF.

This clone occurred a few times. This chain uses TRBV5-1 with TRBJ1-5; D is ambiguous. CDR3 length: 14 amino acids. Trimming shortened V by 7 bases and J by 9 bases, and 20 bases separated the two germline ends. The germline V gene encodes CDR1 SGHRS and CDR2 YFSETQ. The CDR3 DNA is TGCGCCAGCCGTCCCAACCCGGGATCAAGGCCCCAGCATTTT. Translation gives CASRPNPGSRPQHF.

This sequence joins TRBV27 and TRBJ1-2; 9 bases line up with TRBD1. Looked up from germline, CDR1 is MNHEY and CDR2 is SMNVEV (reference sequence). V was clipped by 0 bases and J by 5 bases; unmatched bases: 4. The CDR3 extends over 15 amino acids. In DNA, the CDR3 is TGTGCCAGCAGTTTATCGTTCGACAGGGGGTATGGCTACACCTTC. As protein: CASSLSFDRGYGYTF.

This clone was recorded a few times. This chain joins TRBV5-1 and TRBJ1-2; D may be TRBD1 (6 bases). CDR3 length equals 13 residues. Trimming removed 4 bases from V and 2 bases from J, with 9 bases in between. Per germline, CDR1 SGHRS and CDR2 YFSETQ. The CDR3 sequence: CASSATGNYGYTF. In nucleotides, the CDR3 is TGCGCCAGCAGCGCAACAGGGAACTATGGCTACACCTTC.